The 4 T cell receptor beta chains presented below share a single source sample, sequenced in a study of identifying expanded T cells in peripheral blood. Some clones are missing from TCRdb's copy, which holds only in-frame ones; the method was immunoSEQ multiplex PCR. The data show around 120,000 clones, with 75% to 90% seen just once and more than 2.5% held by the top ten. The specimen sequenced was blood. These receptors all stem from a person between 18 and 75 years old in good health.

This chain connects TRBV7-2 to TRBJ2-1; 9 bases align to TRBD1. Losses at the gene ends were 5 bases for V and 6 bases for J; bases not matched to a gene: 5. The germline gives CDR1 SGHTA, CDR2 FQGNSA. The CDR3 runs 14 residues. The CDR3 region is CASSPGQGPNEQFF. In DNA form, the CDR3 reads TGTGCCAGCAGCCCTGGACAGGGGCCCAATGAGCAGTTCTTC.

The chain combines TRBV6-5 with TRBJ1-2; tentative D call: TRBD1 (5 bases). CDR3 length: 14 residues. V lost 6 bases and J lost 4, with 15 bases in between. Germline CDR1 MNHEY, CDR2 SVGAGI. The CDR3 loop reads CASSMTGLIYGYTF. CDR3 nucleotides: TGTGCCAGCAGCATGACGGGACTTATCTATGGCTACACCTTC.

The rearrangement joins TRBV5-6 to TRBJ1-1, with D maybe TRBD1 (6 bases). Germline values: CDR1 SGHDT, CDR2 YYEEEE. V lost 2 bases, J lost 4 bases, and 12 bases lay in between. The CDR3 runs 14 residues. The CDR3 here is CASSFGTGFTEAFF. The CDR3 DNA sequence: TGTGCCAGCAGCTTCGGCACAGGGTTCACTGAAGCTTTCTTT.

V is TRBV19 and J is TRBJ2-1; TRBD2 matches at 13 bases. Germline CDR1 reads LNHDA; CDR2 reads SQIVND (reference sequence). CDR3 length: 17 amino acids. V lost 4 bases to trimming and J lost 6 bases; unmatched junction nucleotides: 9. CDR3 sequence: CASSKGTSGAMINEQFF. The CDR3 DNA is TGTGCCAGTAGTAAAGGGACTAGCGGGGCCATGATCAATGAGCAGTTCTTC.